This TCR beta chain was obtained from a study of radiation and T cells in renal cell carcinoma. There are 13 residues in the CDR3. V was cut by 1 base and J by 8 bases, with 9 bases left in between. Germline-derived CDR1 and CDR2 are SGHVS and FQNEAQ. Clones were sequenced by immunoSEQ multiplex PCR, and TCRdb holds only the in-frame ones, with some missing. This sample has approximately 12,000 clones; around two thirds occur once, and the top ten carry around a fifth. As to treatment: treatment-naive control, cytoreductive nephrectomy. Controls were unirradiated tumors from treatment-naive cytoreductive nephrectomy patients. The tumor was a clear cell renal cell carcinoma. This clone has only a few counts.

The receptor was isolated from a woman of 80 years or more with renal cell carcinoma. This material consisted of tumor tissue, taken from a patient whose treatment was nephrectomy without radiotherapy. The chain uses TRBV7-8 and TRBJ2-1, with no clear D. The CDR3 spells CASSLGGVDEQFF. The CDR3 DNA follows: TGTGCCAGCAGCTTAGGTGGCGTCGATGAGCAGTTCTTC.